The clone carrying this TCR beta chain was counted many times. Combining a sample-barcoded 5' primer with a J-beta primer mix, a second PCR ran for about 6 to 11 cycles. From each sample, at least 3 million paired-end reads containing CDR3 were obtained. Each CDR3 protein gets one entry after TCRdb re-called the 5' RACE reads with MiXCR. Of approximately 1,700,000 distinct CDR3 sequences in the sample, more than 35% were seen once. This entry comes from a study of blood T cells in healthy people across ages. CDR1 is SGDLS, CDR2 YYNGEE, per germline. With 1 base clipped from V and 4 bases from J, the junction kept 5 bases outside the gene matches. This CDR3 has 15 residues.

The sequence was collected from a human donor in good health. The sequenced material came from blood. The gene calls are TRBV9 and TRBJ2-3, with TRBD2 matching over 8 bases. CDR3 DNA sequence: TGTGCCAGCAGCGTATGGCGGGGGGCCCCAGATACGCAGTATTTT. Translated, it gives CASSVWRGAPDTQYF.